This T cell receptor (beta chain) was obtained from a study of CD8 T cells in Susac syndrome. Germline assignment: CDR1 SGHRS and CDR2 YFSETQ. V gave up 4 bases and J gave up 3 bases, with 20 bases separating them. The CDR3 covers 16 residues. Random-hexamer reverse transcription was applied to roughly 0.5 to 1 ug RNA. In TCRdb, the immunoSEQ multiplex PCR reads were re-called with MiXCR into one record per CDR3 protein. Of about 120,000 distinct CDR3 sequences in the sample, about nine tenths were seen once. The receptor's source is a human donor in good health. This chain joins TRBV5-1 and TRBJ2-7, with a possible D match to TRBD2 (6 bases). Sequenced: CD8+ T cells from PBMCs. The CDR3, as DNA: TGCGCCAGCAGCCTCGGTCAGGAGGGAGACTTCTACGAGCAGTACTTC. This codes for CASSLGQEGDFYEQYF.